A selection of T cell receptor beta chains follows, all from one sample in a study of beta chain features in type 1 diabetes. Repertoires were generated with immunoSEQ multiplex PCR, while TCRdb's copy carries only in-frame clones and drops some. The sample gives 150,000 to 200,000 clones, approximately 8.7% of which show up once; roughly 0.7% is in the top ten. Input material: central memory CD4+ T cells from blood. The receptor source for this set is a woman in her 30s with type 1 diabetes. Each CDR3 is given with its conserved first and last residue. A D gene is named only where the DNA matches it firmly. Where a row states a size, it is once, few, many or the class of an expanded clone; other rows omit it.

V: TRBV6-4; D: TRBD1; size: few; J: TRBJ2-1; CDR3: CATGWGTGGFYEQFF; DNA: TGTGCCACCGGGTGGGGGACAGGGGGCTTCTATGAGCAGTTCTTC
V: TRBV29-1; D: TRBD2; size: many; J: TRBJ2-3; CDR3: CSVEDDATSGSTDTQYF; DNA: TGCAGCGTTGAAGATGATGCCACTAGCGGGTCCACAGATACGCAGTATTTT
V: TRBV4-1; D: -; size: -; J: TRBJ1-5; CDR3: CASSNRAEQPQHF; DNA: TGCGCCAGCAGCAACAGGGCGGAACAGCCCCAGCATTTT
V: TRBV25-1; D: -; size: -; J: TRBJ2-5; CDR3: CASSEAELQETQYF; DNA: TGTGCCAGCAGCGAGGCGGAACTTCAAGAGACCCAGTACTTC
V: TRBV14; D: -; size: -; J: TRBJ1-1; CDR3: CASSQAYTMNTEAFF; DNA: TGTGCCAGCAGCCAAGCTTACACTATGAACACTGAAGCTTTCTTT
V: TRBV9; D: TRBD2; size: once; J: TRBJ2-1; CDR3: CASSLGLAGVYNEQFF; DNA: TGTGCCAGCAGCCTCGGACTAGCGGGCGTATACAATGAGCAGTTCTTC
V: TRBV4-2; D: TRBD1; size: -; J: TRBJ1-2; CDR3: CASSQFTGGGYGYTF; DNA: TGTGCCAGCAGCCAATTCACAGGGGGGGGCTATGGCTACACCTTC
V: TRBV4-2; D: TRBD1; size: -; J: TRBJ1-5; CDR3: CASSQGTGGTQPQHF; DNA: TGTGCCAGCAGCCAAGGAACAGGGGGCACTCAGCCCCAGCATTTT
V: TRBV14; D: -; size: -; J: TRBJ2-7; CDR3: CASSQGDRLGYEQYF; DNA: TGTGCCAGCAGCCAAGGAGACAGGTTAGGATACGAGCAGTACTTC
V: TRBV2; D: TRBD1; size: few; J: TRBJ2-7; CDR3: CASSAYRGQSYEQYF; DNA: TGTGCCAGCAGTGCCTACAGGGGGCAATCCTACGAGCAGTACTTC
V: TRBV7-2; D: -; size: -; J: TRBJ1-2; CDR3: CASSARVDGYTF; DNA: TGTGCCAGCAGCGCCAGGGTAGATGGCTACACCTTC
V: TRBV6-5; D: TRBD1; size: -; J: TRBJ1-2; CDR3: CASSGTGHRYTF; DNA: TGTGCCAGCAGTGGGACAGGGCATCGCTACACCTTC
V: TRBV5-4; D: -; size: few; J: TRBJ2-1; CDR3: CASSLPSRPYNEQFF; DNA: TGTGCCAGCAGCTTGCCCAGCAGGCCCTACAATGAGCAGTTCTTC
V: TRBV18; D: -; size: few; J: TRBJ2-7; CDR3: CASSPREAVRDEQYF; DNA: TGTGCCAGCTCACCACGGGAGGCGGTTCGGGACGAGCAGTACTTC
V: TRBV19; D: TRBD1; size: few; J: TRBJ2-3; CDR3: CASRDRGIDTQYF; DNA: TGTGCCAGTAGGGACAGGGGAATAGATACGCAGTATTTT
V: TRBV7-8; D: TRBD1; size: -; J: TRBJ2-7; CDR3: CASSFRTGLSYEQYF; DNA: TGTGCCAGCAGCTTCAGGACAGGGCTATCCTACGAGCAGTACTTC
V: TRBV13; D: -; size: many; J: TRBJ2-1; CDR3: CASSPYGHEQFF; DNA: TGTGCCAGCAGCCCTTATGGCCATGAGCAGTTCTTC
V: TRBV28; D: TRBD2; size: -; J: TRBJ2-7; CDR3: CASSLTSEQSPEQYF; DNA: TGTGCCAGCAGTCTCACTAGCGAACAGTCTCCCGAGCAGTACTTC